This TCR beta chain is from a study of early T cells in non-severe SARS-CoV-2 infection. About the research overall: Whole-blood bulk RNA, unsorted, was sequenced, and chains were unpaired. Study conclusions and caveats: The study's VDJdb matching favored anti-spike CD8 responses and missed private and CD4 specificities.

Between the trimmed V and J ends, which lost 8 bases and 5 bases, there was a span of 16 bases. Per the germline V gene, CDR1 is MGHDK and CDR2 is SYGVNS. The CDR3 consists of 14 residues. Unique molecular identifiers (one per individual cDNA molecule) were attached. MiXCR, run by TCRdb on the 5' RACE reads, gives a single entry per CDR3 protein. Of 80,000 to 95,000 distinct CDR3 sequences detected, about 15% appear once; the ten largest clones hold approximately 0.62%. As to this clonotype: The antigen remains unidentified.

This TCR came from an adult who was a healthcare worker with PCR-confirmed SARS-CoV-2 infection or an uninfected control (not recorded which). Material: whole blood. J is TRBJ2-1 and V is TRBV25-1, with D tentatively TRBD1 (6 bases). The CDR3 loop is CASGPDSRDNEQFF. In nucleotides, the CDR3 is TGTGCCAGCGGACCGGACAGCAGGGACAATGAGCAGTTCTTC.